One and the same sample provided the 15 T cell receptor beta chains below, sequenced in a study of blood T cells in healthy people across ages. Primed by a sample-barcoded 5' primer and a J-beta primer mix, a second PCR proceeded for roughly 7 to 12 cycles. TCRdb used MiXCR to reprocess the 5' RACE reads, holding one entry per CDR3 protein. Seen here are about 1.7 million distinct CDR3 sequences, 28% observed once, and the top ten hold approximately 7.7%. The sample consisted of blood. These receptor sequences come from a woman aged 25 to 45 in good health.

In this sample, this clonotype turned up a few times. The rearrangement links TRBV5-1 to TRBJ1-5; 9 bases are shared with TRBD1. This CDR3 contains 16 residues. Germline values: CDR1 SGHRS, CDR2 YFSETQ. Losses at the gene ends were 0 bases for V and 8 bases for J; bases not matched to a gene: 9. The chain's CDR3 is CASSLEDRGGIKPQHF. CDR3 nucleotides: TGCGCCAGCAGCTTGGAGGACAGGGGAGGGATCAAGCCCCAGCATTTT.

Turning to this clonotype: With a much larger clone just one base away, this may be a read error. This CDR3 is CASNLNQVGGETQYF. The CDR3 nucleotides read TGTGCCAGCAACCTAAACCAAGTGGGGGGCGAGACCCAGTACTTC. The chain joins TRBV7-6 to TRBJ2-7; D tentatively fits TRBD1 or TRBD2 (6 bases each). The DNA matches TRBJ2-5 better at its end, which makes the J call doubtful. CDR1 SGHVS and CDR2 FNYEAQ come from the germline V gene. This CDR3 region has 15 residues.

This clonotype was detected only a few times. The CDR3 DNA reads TGCAGCGTCTACGAGGGCGCAGGGAGTCGTGATGGCTACACCTTC. Its protein product is CSVYEGAGSRDGYTF. The rearrangement links TRBV29-1 to TRBJ1-2, with TRBD1 as a possible D gene (5 bases). V was clipped by 6 bases and J by 6 bases, with 23 bases between them. Looked up from germline, CDR1 is SQVTM and CDR2 is ANQGSEA. The CDR3 has 15 amino acids.

The table lists this clonotype with a few counts. The chain joins TRBV5-6 to TRBJ2-7; TRBD2 might be the D (6 bases). The length of the CDR3 is 15 residues. From germline, CDR1 is SGHDT and CDR2 YYEEEE. Trimming stripped 2 bases from V and 0 bases from J, with 12 bases between. The DNA for the CDR3 is TGTGCCAGCAGCTTTTGGGTCGGGAGCTCCTACGAGCAGTACTTC. This sequence encodes CASSFWVGSSYEQYF.

Written as DNA, the CDR3 is TGTGCCAGCAGACTACTTTTGGGGGATACGCAGTATTTT. It translates to CASRLLLGDTQYF. The chain has TRBV12-3 or TRBV12-4 and TRBJ2-3; D uncertain. There are 13 residues in the CDR3. Trimming shortened V by 6 bases and J by 6 bases, and 13 bases separated the two germline ends.

This clonotype was seen at least ten times. This sequence joins TRBV5-4 and TRBJ2-5, with 12 positions matching TRBD1. V shed 4 bases, J shed 4 bases, and the junction held 8 bases outside the gene matches. The CDR3 runs to 16 residues. Germline V CDR1 and CDR2: SGHNT, YYREEE (reference sequence). The DNA for the CDR3 is TGTGCCAGCAGCCCCCGGGACAGGGGGCGCGGAGAGACCCAGTACTTC. Residues: CASSPRDRGRGETQYF.

The V gene is TRBV12-3 or TRBV12-4, the J gene TRBJ1-1; D gene unclear. Deletions cut 5 bases from V and 1 base from J, with 11 bases between. The CDR3 runs to 14 residues. CDR3 in DNA: TGTGCCAGCAGTCGCCGGGTCCCGAACACTGAAGCTTTCTTT. Residues: CASSRRVPNTEAFF.

CDR3 region: CASSRTQPQEANEKLFF. As DNA, the CDR3 is TGCGCCAGCAGCCGAACCCAACCACAGGAAGCTAATGAAAAACTGTTTTTT. The chain recombines TRBV4-1 with TRBJ1-4; perhaps TRBD1 as D (5 bases). In germline, CDR1 is MGHRA, CDR2 YSYEKL. The CDR3 totals 17 residues. The V end was cut by 4 bases, the J end by 3 bases, with 18 bases between.

The chain joins TRBV2 to TRBJ2-1; D is possibly TRBD2 (6 bases). Germline V CDR1 and CDR2: SNHLY, FYNNEI. The CDR3 runs 15 residues. V lost 6 bases and J 4 bases, leaving 16 bases between the germline ends. CDR3 bases: TGTGCCAGCAGACAACGGGACTCTGGGTACAATGAGCAGTTCTTC. Translated, it gives CASRQRDSGYNEQFF.

The chain has TRBV20-1 and TRBJ1-1; TRBD1 matches 9 bases. The junction had 5 bases not matched to a gene; V was cut back by 6 bases and J by 3 bases. The CDR3 covers 13 residues. CDR1 and CDR2 from the germline V gene are DFQATT and SNEGSKA (reference sequence). CDR3 loop: CSAWDREDTEAFF. The DNA of the CDR3 is TGCAGTGCGTGGGACAGGGAGGACACTGAAGCTTTCTTT.

CDR3 region: CATNGGRQPQHF. The CDR3 DNA follows: TGTGCCACCAATGGAGGGCGTCAGCCCCAGCATTTT. The V call is TRBV24-1, the J call TRBJ1-5; D is unclear. The CDR3 contains 12 residues. The V end lost 8 bases, the J end lost 6 bases, and 10 bases lay between the germline ends. Germline V gene lookup returns CDR1 KGHDR and CDR2 SFDVKD.

Remarks on this clonotype: With a much larger clone just one base away, this may be a read error. The chain uses TRBV28 and TRBJ1-5, with D unresolved. CDR1 and CDR2 (germline): MDHEN, SYDVKM. Trimming cost V 6 bases and J 3 bases, with 6 bases left between them. The CDR3 has 12 amino acids. The CDR3 bases are TGTGCCAGCAGGTTACCCAATCAGCCCCAGCATTTT. Its protein product is CASRLPNQPQHF.

This clonotype was observed a few times. The gene calls are TRBV9 and TRBJ2-1, with D possibly matching TRBD2 (5 bases). This CDR3 spans 15 amino acids. The V end was cut by 0 bases, the J end by 4 bases, with 11 bases between. The germline gives CDR1 SGDLS, CDR2 YYNGEE. CDR3 nucleotide sequence: TGTGCCAGCAGCGTAGCGGAGCGGCCTTACAATGAGCAGTTCTTC. It yields the protein CASSVAERPYNEQFF.

A word on this clonotype: A single base separates this from a much larger clone, so it may be a read error. The DNA for the CDR3 is TGTGCCACCAGTTTTAGCGGGAGCTCAGATACGCAGTATTTT. Translated: CATSFSGSSDTQYF. The chain couples TRBV10-3 to TRBJ2-3; 9 bases line up with TRBD2. The CDR3 length is 14 residues. Germline V CDR1 and CDR2: ENHRY, SYGVKD.

This clonotype has just a few counts. The chain carries TRBV6-6 and TRBJ1-6, with a tentative D call TRBD1 (6 bases). The CDR3 totals 17 residues. Germline CDR1 is MNHNY and CDR2 is SVGAGI (reference sequence). The germline V and J ends were trimmed by 0 bases and 3 bases, with 12 bases remaining between them. The CDR3 sequence: CASSYSEGEGYNSPLHF. CDR3 nucleotide sequence: TGTGCCAGCAGTTACTCTGAGGGGGAGGGCTATAATTCACCCCTCCACTTT.